This T cell receptor beta chain was profiled in a study of CD8+CD57+ T cells in acquired aplastic anemia. About the study: DNA per sorted CD4+ or CD8+ sample ranged about 0.19 to 30 ug, averaging about 3 ug. Study results and caveats: Between the patient and control groups, CD8+ Simpson's diversity did not differ significantly.

In the case of this clonotype: Its antigen is unidentified.

CDR3 and TCR beta VDJ profiling relied on a genomic DNA template. TCRdb independently ran MiXCR on the reads; one entry per CDR3 protein. The table has approximately 98,000 distinct CDR3 sequences, 65% to 70% seen once. Patients selected for sequencing had displayed CD8+CD57+ cell expansion by flow cytometry. Each of the patients presented with severe acquired aplastic anemia. Input material: sorted CD4+, CD8+, or CD8+CD57+ T cells (not recorded which) from PBMCs. This clonotype was sampled from a human donor with aplastic anemia.

CDR3 protein: CSARVRGRGTDTQYF. CDR3 sequence (DNA): TGCAGTGCTAGAGTCAGGGGGCGCGGGACAGATACGCAGTATTTT. This chain uses TRBV20-1 with TRBJ2-3; 8 positions match TRBD1. The CDR3 sequence is 15 residues long. V lost 1 base, J lost 3 bases, and 6 bases stayed unmatched. CDR1 and CDR2 from the germline V gene are DFQATT and SNEGSKA (reference sequence).